This T cell receptor beta chain was sequenced in a study of control samples from healthy donors and cancer patients. TCRdb keeps only in-frame clones here, not all; method: immunoSEQ multiplex PCR. The sample carries around 51,000 clones, around 80% recorded once. The sequence derives from a man in his sixties or seventies in good health. Material: blood.

This chain's CDR3 is CASSLVQGAVYGELFF. CDR3 in DNA: TGTGCCAGCAGCTTAGTACAGGGGGCAGTATACGGGGAGCTGTTTTTT. The rearrangement uses TRBV7-8 and TRBJ2-2; 9 positions agree with TRBD1. Germline V gives CDR1 SGHVS, CDR2 FQNEAQ. V dropped 1 base and J dropped 7; count of bases not matched to a gene: 7. This CDR3 has 16 amino acids. The full variable domain, with the rest looked up from reference TRBV7-8 and TRBJ2-2, is GAGVSQSPRYKVAKRGQDVALRCDPISGHVSLFWYQQALGQGPEFLTYFQNEAQLDKSGLPSDRFFAERPEGSVSTLKIQRTQQEDSAVYLCASSLVQGAVYGELFFGEGSRLTVL.